These T cell receptor beta chains were read from a single sample in a study of T cell responses to AZD1222 COVID-19 vaccine. Sequencing used immunoSEQ multiplex PCR; TCRdb keeps in-frame clones, though not all of them. The sample holds 150,000 or so clones, roughly 94% seen once. Sequencing used peripheral blood, obtained 28 days after the second AZD1222 dose. Receptors originate from an adult who received the AZD1222 COVID-19 vaccine. CDR3s leave out the opening cysteine and the closing phenylalanine or tryptophan. Rows give clone size only sometimes, using once, few, many, or a class for an expanded clone.

j_gene: TRBJ2-1; abundance: NA; v_gene: TRBV4-1; CDR3aa: ASAREALYNEQF
j_gene: TRBJ1-2; abundance: NA; v_gene: TRBV30; CDR3aa: AWSPGTYGYT
j_gene: TRBJ1-2; abundance: NA; v_gene: TRBV12-3/TRBV12-4; CDR3aa: ASSQGQGGYT
j_gene: TRBJ2-1; abundance: NA; v_gene: TRBV28; CDR3aa: ASSTTSLAGGSNEQF
j_gene: TRBJ2-1; abundance: few; v_gene: TRBV19; CDR3aa: ASSIRLAGYNEQF
j_gene: TRBJ2-5; abundance: NA; v_gene: TRBV18; CDR3aa: ASSPRLAGQETQY
j_gene: TRBJ2-1; abundance: NA; v_gene: TRBV27; CDR3aa: ASSSGGGPYNEQF
j_gene: TRBJ1-2; abundance: NA; v_gene: TRBV6-2/TRBV6-3; CDR3aa: ASSFAPGGPYGYT
j_gene: TRBJ1-4; abundance: NA; v_gene: TRBV21-1; CDR3aa: ASSWWPPGQTNEKLF
j_gene: TRBJ2-3; abundance: NA; v_gene: TRBV4-3; CDR3aa: ASSQRWDGTDTQY
j_gene: TRBJ1-3; abundance: NA; v_gene: TRBV23-1; CDR3aa: ASSMTGQGVGNTIY
j_gene: TRBJ2-3; abundance: NA; v_gene: TRBV5-1; CDR3aa: ASSPEGASTDTQY
j_gene: TRBJ2-2; abundance: NA; v_gene: TRBV27; CDR3aa: ASSLGHNTGELF
j_gene: TRBJ1-5; abundance: NA; v_gene: TRBV6-5; CDR3aa: ASSYSTDQPQH
j_gene: TRBJ1-5; abundance: NA; v_gene: TRBV10-3; CDR3aa: AISESWDRNQPQH
j_gene: TRBJ1-3; abundance: NA; v_gene: TRBV2; CDR3aa: ASSEQRVQGGNTIY
j_gene: TRBJ2-7; abundance: many; v_gene: TRBV27; CDR3aa: ASSRRSGSPYEQY
j_gene: TRBJ1-5; abundance: NA; v_gene: TRBV3-1/TRBV3-2; CDR3aa: ASSQDMGGGQPQH
j_gene: TRBJ2-3; abundance: NA; v_gene: TRBV6-5; CDR3aa: ASSQGPADTQY
j_gene: TRBJ2-1; abundance: NA; v_gene: TRBV4-3; CDR3aa: ASSQDLRDRHEQF
j_gene: TRBJ2-5; abundance: NA; v_gene: TRBV24-1; CDR3aa: ATRADSSSETQY
j_gene: TRBJ1-1; abundance: NA; v_gene: TRBV28; CDR3aa: ASRLGQRNTEAF
j_gene: TRBJ1-1; abundance: NA; v_gene: TRBV3-1/TRBV3-2; CDR3aa: ASSQGVRQGNTEAF